The T cell receptor beta chain described here comes from a study of T cells expressing NK-cell markers. Beta-chain TCR cDNA was generated via 5'RACE template switching with UMIs. TCRdb reanalyzed the 5' RACE reads and collapses them to one entry per CDR3 protein, without DNA. Reported are 500,000 to 700,000 distinct CDR3 sequences; the ten largest clones contain 3.5% to 4.5%. CDR3 length: 15 residues. The sequenced sample consisted of blood T cells: a sorted CD56 or NKG2C T cell subset, CD4+ or CD8+ T cells, or bulk PBMC T cells (not recorded which). The chain is built from TRBV12-3 or TRBV12-4 and TRBJ1-2. The clonotype was recovered from a man between 18 and 29 years old in good health. The CDR3 reads CASSPTRVANYGYTF.